The 9 T cell receptor beta chains given below trace back to one sample, sequenced in a study of radiation and T cells in renal cell carcinoma. Profiling relied on immunoSEQ multiplex PCR, and the TCRdb table lists in-frame clones only, not all of them. The table records over 35,000 clones, nearly 85% of them present only once. Time point indicated: blood 4 weeks post-SBRT, at nephrectomy. Treatment given: 15 Gy SBRT to primary tumor, nephrectomy 4 weeks later. The material was blood, obtained from a patient whose treatment included radiotherapy and nephrectomy. Source of these receptors: a woman in her seventies with renal cell carcinoma.

The chain has TRBV6-1 and TRBJ1-1; 9 positions match TRBD1. The V gene's germline CDR1 is MNHNS and CDR2 SASEGT. V shed 4 bases and J 6 bases; nucleotides not matched to a gene: 12. The length of the CDR3 is 16 residues. The CDR3 DNA sequence: TGTGCCAGCAGTGGGGCCCCAGGACAGGGGCGAGCTGAAGCTTTCTTT. Amino acid sequence: CASSGAPGQGRAEAFF.

The chain couples TRBV6-4 to TRBJ1-2; 9 bases are a match to TRBD1. Looked up from germline, CDR1 is MRHNA and CDR2 is SNTAGT. The CDR3 covers 13 residues. The J segment lost 6 bases and the V segment lost 6 bases, leaving 5 bases of the junction unmatched. The CDR3 region is CASRDGTGNGYTF. The CDR3, as DNA: TGTGCCAGCAGGGACGGGACAGGGAATGGCTACACCTTC.

The table lists this clone with a count of one. The rearrangement uses TRBV20-1 and TRBJ2-3; unclear D gene. The V end lost 6 bases, the J end lost 2 bases, and 6 bases lay between the germline ends. The germline V gene encodes CDR1 DFQATT and CDR2 SNEGSKA (reference sequence). This CDR3 has 11 residues. CDR3 DNA: TGCAGTGCCCCCATCACAGATACGCAGTATTTT. Residues: CSAPITDTQYF.

Ten or more counts support this clone. This chain uses TRBV7-3 with TRBJ1-3; D unresolved. Germline values: CDR1 SGHTA, CDR2 FQGTGA. V was trimmed by 1 base and J by 6 bases, leaving 22 bases between them. The CDR3 has 18 amino acids. This chain's CDR3 is CASSLKCVGRLNVNTIYF. The CDR3 DNA is TGTGCCAGCAGCTTAAAGTGTGTCGGCAGACTAAACGTAAACACCATATATTTT.

This chain links TRBV4-3 with TRBJ1-5; TRBD1 might be the D (5 bases). Germline V gene lookup returns CDR1 LGHNA and CDR2 YSLEER. Deletions cut 0 bases from V and 7 bases from J, with 13 bases between. The CDR3 sequence is 15 residues long. CDR3 residues: CASSQDRQGEQPQHF. Here the CDR3 DNA reads TGCGCCAGCAGCCAAGATAGGCAGGGAGAACAGCCCCAGCATTTT.

The rearrangement links TRBV9 to TRBJ2-1; TRBD1 is a possible D gene (5 bases). Between the trimmed V and J ends, which lost 0 bases and 9 bases, there was a span of 16 bases. Looked up from germline, CDR1 is SGDLS and CDR2 is YYNGEE. This CDR3 spans 15 amino acids. CDR3: CASSVGPSGIAEQFF. In DNA form, the CDR3 reads TGTGCCAGCAGCGTAGGCCCTTCAGGGATCGCTGAGCAGTTCTTC.

The J gene is TRBJ1-2, the V gene TRBV5-6; maybe TRBD1 (5 bases). Trimming pared 2 bases from V and 4 bases from J, leaving 18 bases between. This CDR3 region has 16 residues. Germline values: CDR1 SGHDT, CDR2 YYEEEE. The CDR3 is CASSFFDGGEIYGYTF. In nucleotides, the CDR3 is TGTGCCAGCAGCTTCTTCGACGGGGGAGAAATCTATGGCTACACCTTC.

The chain is built from TRBV7-8 and TRBJ1-1; 7 nucleotides match TRBD1. Trimming removed 2 bases from V and 6 bases from J; junction bases left unmatched: 3. CDR3 size: 13 residues. Germline V gene lookup returns CDR1 SGHVS and CDR2 FQNEAQ. The CDR3 DNA is TGTGCCAGCAGCTTAACAGGGGACGCTGAAGCTTTCTTT. Residues: CASSLTGDAEAFF.

The chain couples TRBV4-1 to TRBJ2-2, with 11 bases matching TRBD1. Germline V gene lookup returns CDR1 MGHRA and CDR2 YSYEKL. J lost 0 bases, V lost 4 bases, and 7 bases had no gene match. The length of the CDR3 is 18 residues. The CDR3, as DNA: TGCGCCAGCAGCCTCCGGGACAGGGGGATCTCGAACACCGGGGAGCTGTTTTTT. Protein: CASSLRDRGISNTGELFF.